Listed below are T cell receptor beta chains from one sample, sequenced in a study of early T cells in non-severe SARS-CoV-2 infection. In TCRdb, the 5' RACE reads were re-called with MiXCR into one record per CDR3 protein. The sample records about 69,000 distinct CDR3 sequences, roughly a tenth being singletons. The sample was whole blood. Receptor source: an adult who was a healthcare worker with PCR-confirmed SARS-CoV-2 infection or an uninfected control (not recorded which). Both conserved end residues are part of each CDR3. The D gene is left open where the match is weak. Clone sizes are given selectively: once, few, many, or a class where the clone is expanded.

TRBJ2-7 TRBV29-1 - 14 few TGCAGCGTTGTTGTAGCCGGGGGCTCCTACGAGCAGTACTTC CSVVVAGGSYEQYF
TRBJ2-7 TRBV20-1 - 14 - TGCAGTGCTACCAGATACAGAACACCCTACGAGCAGTACTTC CSATRYRTPYEQYF
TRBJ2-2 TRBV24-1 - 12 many TGTGCCACCAGTCGGAACACCGGGGAGCTGTTTTTT CATSRNTGELFF
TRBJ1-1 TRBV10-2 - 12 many TGCGCCAGCAGTGGAGGGGGAACTGAAGCTTTCTTT CASSGGGTEAFF
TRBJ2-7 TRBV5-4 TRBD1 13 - TGTGCCAGCAGCACCGACAGGGGCTACGAGCAGTACTTC CASSTDRGYEQYF
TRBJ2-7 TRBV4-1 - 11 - TGCGCCAGCAGCCAAGATTACGAGCAGTACTTC CASSQDYEQYF
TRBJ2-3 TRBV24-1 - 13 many TGTGCCACCAGTGGCGACTACACAGATACGCAGTATTTT CATSGDYTDTQYF
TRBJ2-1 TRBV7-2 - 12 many TGTGCCAGCAGCTTAACCTACAATGAGCAGTTCTTC CASSLTYNEQFF
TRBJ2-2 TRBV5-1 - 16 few TGCGCCAGCAGCCCATACACAGGGCTAAACACCGGGGAGCTGTTTTTT CASSPYTGLNTGELFF
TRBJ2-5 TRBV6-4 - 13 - TGTGCCAGCAGTGTCATTTTCGGGGAGACCCAGTACTTC CASSVIFGETQYF
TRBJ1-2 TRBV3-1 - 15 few TGTGCCAGCAGCTCAACAGTGGGACTCCCCTATGGCTACACCTTC CASSSTVGLPYGYTF
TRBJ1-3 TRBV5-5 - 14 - TGTGCCAGCAGCTTGGGGGTCTCTGGAAACACCATATATTTT CASSLGVSGNTIYF
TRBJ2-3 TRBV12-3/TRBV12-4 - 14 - TGTGCCAGCAGCGATAACAGGGTCGCAGATACGCAGTATTTT CASSDNRVADTQYF
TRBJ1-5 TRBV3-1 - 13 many TGTGCCAGCAGCCAAGTGGGCGATCAGCCCCAGCATTTT CASSQVGDQPQHF
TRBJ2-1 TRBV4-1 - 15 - TGCGCCAGCAGCCTCGTAGACTCAGTCTACAATGAGCAGTTCTTC CASSLVDSVYNEQFF
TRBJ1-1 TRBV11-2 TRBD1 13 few TGTGCCAGCAGCCAGCGACAGGGGGCCACGGCTTTCTTT CASSQRQGATAFF
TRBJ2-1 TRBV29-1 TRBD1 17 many TGCAGCGTTGAGGAGGGGTTGAGGGACAGGGCCTACAATGAGCAGTTCTTC CSVEEGLRDRAYNEQFF
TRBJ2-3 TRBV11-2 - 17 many TGTGCCAGCAGCTTCATGCTGCAGGTGGGGGGCACAGATACGCAGTATTTT CASSFMLQVGGTDTQYF
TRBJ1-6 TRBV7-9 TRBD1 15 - TGTGCCAGCAGCTTAGGACAGGGTGAGGGTTCACCCCTCCACTTT CASSLGQGEGSPLHF
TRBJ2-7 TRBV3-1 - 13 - TGTGCCAGCAGCCACGGGGGAGTCTCGCGGCAGTACTTC CASSHGGVSRQYF
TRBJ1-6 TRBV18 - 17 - TGTGCCAGCTCACCACGTCAGGGGATGGGAACTAATTCACCCCTCCACTTT CASSPRQGMGTNSPLHF
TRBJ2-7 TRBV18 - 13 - TGTGCCAGCTCACCGGGGAACTCCTACGAGCAGTACTTC CASSPGNSYEQYF
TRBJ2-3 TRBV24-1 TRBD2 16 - TGTGCCACCAGTGACCCTAGCGGGACTAGCACAGATACGCAGTATTTT CATSDPSGTSTDTQYF
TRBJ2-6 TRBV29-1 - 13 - TGCAGCGTTCACCGTTTTGGGACCAACGTCCTGACTTTC CSVHRFGTNVLTF
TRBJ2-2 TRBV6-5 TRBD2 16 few TGTGCCAGCCGGCAGGTTGCGGGAGGGAGATCCGGGGAGCTGTTTTTT CASRQVAGGRSGELFF
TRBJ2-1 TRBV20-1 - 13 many TGCAGTGCGGGTGGGCTTACGGGGAATGAGCAGTTCTTC CSAGGLTGNEQFF
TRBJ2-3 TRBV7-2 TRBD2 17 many TGTGCCAGCAGCTTAGAACTAGCGGGGGGATTCACAGATACGCAGTATTTT CASSLELAGGFTDTQYF
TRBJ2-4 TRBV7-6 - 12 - TGTGCCAGCAGCTGGGATGGAAACATTCAGTACTTC CASSWDGNIQYF
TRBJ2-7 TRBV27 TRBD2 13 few TGTGCCAGCAGTTTTGGGACTAGCTACGAGCAGTACTTC CASSFGTSYEQYF
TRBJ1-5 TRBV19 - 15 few TGTGCCAGTAGTATTAGCAGATATAGCAATCAGCCCCAGCATTTT CASSISRYSNQPQHF
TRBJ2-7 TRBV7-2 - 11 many TGTGCCAGCAGGGCAGCCTACGAGCAGTACTTC CASRAAYEQYF
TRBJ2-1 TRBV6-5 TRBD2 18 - TGTGCCAGCAGTTACAAACCGGGACTAGCGGGCTACTACAATGAGCAGTTCTTC CASSYKPGLAGYYNEQFF
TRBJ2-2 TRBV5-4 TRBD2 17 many TGTGCCAGCAGCTTGACCCTACTAGCGAAAGACACCGGGGAGCTGTTTTTT CASSLTLLAKDTGELFF
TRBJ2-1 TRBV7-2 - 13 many TGTGCCAGCAGCTTACCGAACGGGAATGAGCAGTTCTTC CASSLPNGNEQFF
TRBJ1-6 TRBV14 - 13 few TGTGCCAGCAGCTACGACGAGAATTCACCCCTCCACTTT CASSYDENSPLHF
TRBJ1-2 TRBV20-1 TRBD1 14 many TGCAGTGCTAGTCTGGGGACAGCTAACTATGGCTACACCTTC CSASLGTANYGYTF
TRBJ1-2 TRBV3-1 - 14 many TGTGCCAGCAGCCAACTATCGGACGGATATGGCTACACCTTC CASSQLSDGYGYTF
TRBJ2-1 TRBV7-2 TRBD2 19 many TGTGCCAGCAGCTTAGTAGGAGGAGCGGGAGGGCTGGGATACAATGAGCAGTTCTTC CASSLVGGAGGLGYNEQFF
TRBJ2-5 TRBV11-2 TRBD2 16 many TGTGCCAGCAGCCTAATGGGACTAGCAGGTCAAGAGACCCAGTACTTC CASSLMGLAGQETQYF
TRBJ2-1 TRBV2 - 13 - TGTGCCAGTGATCTAGGGGATGGAAATGAGCAGTTCTTC CASDLGDGNEQFF
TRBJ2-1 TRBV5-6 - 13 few TGTGCCAGCAGCTTAGGGGGTAGGGACGAGCAGTTCTTC CASSLGGRDEQFF
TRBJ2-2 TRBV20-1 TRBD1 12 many TGCAGTGCGGACAGGGAGCCCGGGGAGCTGTTTTTT CSADREPGELFF
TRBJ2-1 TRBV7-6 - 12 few TGTGCCAGCAGTCCTGGCGGCAATGAGCAGTTCTTC CASSPGGNEQFF
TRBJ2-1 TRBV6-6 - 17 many TGTGCCAGCAACCCAACCTCAGCGGGCGGGGTATACAATGAGCAGTTCTTC CASNPTSAGGVYNEQFF
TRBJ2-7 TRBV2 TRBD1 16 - TGTGCCAGCAGTGCAGAAAGACAGGGCACCTACTACGAGCAGTACTTC CASSAERQGTYYEQYF
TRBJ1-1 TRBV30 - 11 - TGTGCCTGGAACGGTCCACAGGAAGCTTTCTTT CAWNGPQEAFF
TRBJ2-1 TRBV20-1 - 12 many TGCAGTGCACAACGGACGAACAATGAGCAGTTCTTC CSAQRTNNEQFF
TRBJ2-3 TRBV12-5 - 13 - TGTGCTAGTGGTTCCGGCACGGGGGATACGCAGTATTTT CASGSGTGDTQYF
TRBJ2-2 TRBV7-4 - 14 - TGTGCCAGCAGCTCGTCACAGGGCACCGGGGAGCTGTTTTTT CASSSSQGTGELFF